The 18 T cell receptor beta chains given below trace back to one sample, sequenced in a study of blood T cell repertoires in COVID-19. Method: immunoSEQ multiplex PCR; TCRdb's copy keeps in-frame clones and lacks some. The top ten hold roughly 5% of the sample, which has 30,000 to 45,000 clones, about nine tenths seen once. Sequenced input: peripheral blood. These receptors were taken from a human donor in a cohort sampled during active COVID-19.

This clone was observed once. In nucleotides, the CDR3 is TGTGCCAGCAGTATTCCGTTGAACACTGAAGCTTTCTTT. Protein: CASSIPLNTEAFF. This chain links TRBV12-3 or TRBV12-4 with TRBJ1-1, with D unclear. The V gene lost 5 bases and the J gene lost 0 bases, with 7 bases spanning the gap. The CDR3 is 13 amino acids.

V gene TRBV5-6 combines with J gene TRBJ1-1, with D possibly TRBD1 on 5 matching bases. The germline CDR1 and CDR2 sequences are SGHDT and YYEEEE. V lost 0 bases to trimming and J lost 4 bases, with 7 bases between them. This CDR3 contains 13 residues. The chain's CDR3 is CASSLGGVTEAFF. The CDR3 bases are TGTGCCAGCAGCTTGGGGGGGGTCACTGAAGCTTTCTTT.

This sequence joins TRBV6-5 and TRBJ1-5; TRBD1 is a possible D gene (6 bases). CDR3 length equals 14 residues. Trimming stripped 5 bases from V and 6 bases from J, with 14 bases between. Germline V gene lookup returns CDR1 MNHEY and CDR2 SVGAGI. CDR3 in DNA: TGTGCCAGCAGTCCAGGGGCAGGTCCTCAGCCCCAGCATTTT. Translated, it gives CASSPGAGPQPQHF.

This chain links TRBV12-3 or TRBV12-4 with TRBJ1-6, with 12 bases aligning to TRBD1. The CDR3 has 13 residues. The V and J ends lost 5 bases and 14 bases, in that order; junction bases with no gene match: 4. The CDR3 spells CASSGTGGRALHF. In nucleotides, the CDR3 is TGTGCCAGCAGTGGGACAGGGGGCAGGGCCCTCCACTTT.

J is TRBJ2-1 and V is TRBV20-1, with 8 bases fitting TRBD2. V lost 3 bases and J lost 5; bases outside the gene matches: 6. The CDR3 length is 14 residues. CDR1 and CDR2 from the germline V gene are DFQATT and SNEGSKA (reference sequence). CDR3 in amino acids: CSASKREWDNEQFF. The CDR3 region has the DNA TGCAGTGCTAGTAAGCGGGAGTGGGACAATGAGCAGTTCTTC.

This clone was picked up one time. The CDR3: CASSISTEQFF. As DNA, the CDR3 is TGTGCCAGCAGCATTAGCACGGAGCAGTTCTTC. This chain connects TRBV7-2 to TRBJ2-1; no reliable D call. With 5 bases removed from V and 10 bases from J, the gap between germline ends came to 9 bases. The CDR3 totals 11 residues. CDR1 is SGHTA, CDR2 FQGNSA, per germline.

In DNA form, the CDR3 reads TGTGCCAGCACCCCCGGTTCTGTCCTCCCCGAGCAGTACTTC. It translates to CASTPGSVLPEQYF. This chain joins TRBV7-2 and TRBJ2-7, with unresolved D. CDR3 length equals 14 residues. Trimming took 7 bases from V and 6 from J, leaving 19 bases between them. The germline V gene encodes CDR1 SGHTA and CDR2 FQGNSA.

The CDR3: CASSQLASSSYNEQFF. As DNA, the CDR3 is TGTGCCAGCAGCCAGCTAGCGTCAAGCTCCTACAATGAGCAGTTCTTC. This rearrangement joins TRBV28 to TRBJ2-1; TRBD2 is a possible D gene (6 bases). The CDR3 extends over 16 amino acids. V was pared by 6 bases and J by 0 bases, with 15 bases between. CDR1 is MDHEN and CDR2 is SYDVKM in the germline V gene.

The genes are TRBV5-4 and TRBJ2-1, with 10 positions matching TRBD2. This CDR3 has 16 residues. The V gene's germline CDR1 is SGHNT and CDR2 YYREEE (reference sequence). Unmatched junction bases numbered 5, after V lost 1 base and J lost 4 bases. The CDR3 coding sequence is TGTGCCAGCAGCTTGCCCGGGACTAGCGAATACAATGAGCAGTTCTTC. It yields the protein CASSLPGTSEYNEQFF.

J is TRBJ1-4 and V is TRBV7-6, with D possibly TRBD1 on 5 matching bases. This CDR3 contains 16 residues. Germline CDR1 SGHVS, CDR2 FNYEAQ. The germline V and J ends were trimmed by 5 bases and 3 bases, with 16 bases remaining between them. CDR3 in amino acids: CASSQTAGRANEKLFF. The CDR3 DNA follows: TGTGCCAGCAGCCAGACCGCGGGACGGGCTAATGAAAAACTGTTTTTT.

This chain links TRBV6-1 with TRBJ2-1; TRBD2 agrees at 9 bases. V dropped 1 base and J dropped 1; count of bases not matched to a gene: 5. This CDR3 region has 17 residues. Germline V gives CDR1 MNHNS, CDR2 SASEGT. Here the CDR3 DNA reads TGTGCCAGCAGTGAAGTAACTAGCGGGCGATCCTACAATGAGCAGTTCTTC. As protein: CASSEVTSGRSYNEQFF.

This chain links TRBV18 with TRBJ1-2; TRBD1 agrees at 9 bases. The CDR3 length is 14 residues. The V segment lost 3 bases and the J segment 7 bases; nucleotides outside the gene matches: 6. The germline V gene has CDR1 KGHSH and CDR2 LQKENI. The CDR3 loop reads CASSPLGQGRGYTF. CDR3 nucleotide sequence: TGTGCCAGCTCACCTTTGGGACAGGGCCGTGGCTACACCTTC.

The V and J genes are TRBV5-5 and TRBJ1-1, with 10 bases that match TRBD1. J gave up 4 bases and V 3 bases, and 6 bases lay outside the gene matches. The CDR3 is 15 amino acids. CDR1 is SGHKS, CDR2 YYEKEE, per germline (reference sequence). CDR3 DNA sequence: TGTGCCAGCAGCTCCGTAGACAGGGGGCCCACTGAAGCTTTCTTT. This encodes CASSSVDRGPTEAFF. Looking up the rest from reference TRBV5-5 and TRBJ1-1 gives the full variable domain: DAGVTQSPTHLIKTRGQQVTLRCSPISGHKSVSWYQQVLGQGPQFIFQYYEKEERGRGNFPDRFSARQFPNYSSELNVNALLLGDSALYLCASSSVDRGPTEAFFGQGTRLTVV.

The V gene is TRBV13, the J gene TRBJ1-1; TRBD1 is a possible D gene (6 bases). The length of the CDR3 is 14 residues. The V gene's germline CDR1 is PRHDT and CDR2 FYEKMQ (reference sequence). V lost 5 bases and J lost 5, with 15 bases in between. CDR3 region: CASSPELRGTEAFF. The DNA for the CDR3 is TGTGCCAGCAGCCCAGAGCTAAGGGGGACTGAAGCTTTCTTT.

The chain employs TRBV30 and TRBJ2-2, with 7 bases aligning to TRBD2. The CDR3 is made up of 15 amino acids. Germline V gene data show CDR1 as GTSNPN and CDR2 as SVGIG (reference sequence). The trim removed 2 bases at V and 2 bases at J, leaving 5 bases unmatched. The CDR3: CAWSIGLGNTGELFF. As DNA, the CDR3 is TGTGCCTGGAGTATCGGACTAGGTAACACCGGGGAGCTGTTTTTT.

The V and J genes are TRBV5-1 and TRBJ2-1; 8 bases are shared with TRBD1. CDR1 is SGHRS, CDR2 YFSETQ, per germline. The CDR3 sequence is 14 residues long. After removal of 0 bases from V and 10 bases from J, the junction contained 6 bases not matched to a gene. The CDR3 region has the DNA TGCGCCAGCAGCTTGGCCACAGGGGGGAGAGAGCAGTTCTTC. Encoded protein: CASSLATGGREQFF.

The J gene is TRBJ2-1, the V gene TRBV5-1; TRBD2 agrees at 9 bases. J gave up 7 bases and V 0 bases, and 5 bases lay outside the gene matches. There are 15 residues in the CDR3. CDR1 and CDR2 (germline): SGHRS, YFSETQ. DNA for the CDR3: TGCGCCAGCAGCTTGGATTGGCGGGAGGGGAATGAGCAGTTCTTC. Translation gives CASSLDWREGNEQFF.

The genes are TRBV18 and TRBJ1-5; TRBD1 aligns across 8 bases. This CDR3 comprises 16 residues. Germline CDR1 KGHSH, CDR2 LQKENI. Trimming took 2 bases from V and 6 from J; bases not matched to a gene: 9. CDR3 in amino acids: CASSPILRGLGQPQHF. DNA of the CDR3: TGTGCCAGCTCACCAATACTCAGGGGGCTTGGTCAGCCCCAGCATTTT.